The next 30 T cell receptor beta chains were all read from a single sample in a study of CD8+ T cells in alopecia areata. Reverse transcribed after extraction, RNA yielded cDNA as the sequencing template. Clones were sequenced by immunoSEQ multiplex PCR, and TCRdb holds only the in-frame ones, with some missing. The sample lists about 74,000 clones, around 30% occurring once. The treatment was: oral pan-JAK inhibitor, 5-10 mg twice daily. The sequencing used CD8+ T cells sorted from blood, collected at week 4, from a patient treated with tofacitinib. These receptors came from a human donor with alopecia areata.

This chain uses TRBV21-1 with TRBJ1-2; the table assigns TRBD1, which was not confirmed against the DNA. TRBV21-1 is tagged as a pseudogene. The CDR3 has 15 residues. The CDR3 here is CASSKETGRYYGYTF. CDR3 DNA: TGTGCCAGCAGCAAAGAGACAGGGCGGTACTATGGCTACACCTTC.

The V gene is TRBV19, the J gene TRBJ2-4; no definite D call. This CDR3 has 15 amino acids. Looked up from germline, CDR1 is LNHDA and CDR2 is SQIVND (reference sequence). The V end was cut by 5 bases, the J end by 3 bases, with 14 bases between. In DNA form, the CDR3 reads TGTGCCAGTAGTCTGGGCTCCTATGTCAAAAACATTCAGTACTTC. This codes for CASSLGSYVKNIQYF.

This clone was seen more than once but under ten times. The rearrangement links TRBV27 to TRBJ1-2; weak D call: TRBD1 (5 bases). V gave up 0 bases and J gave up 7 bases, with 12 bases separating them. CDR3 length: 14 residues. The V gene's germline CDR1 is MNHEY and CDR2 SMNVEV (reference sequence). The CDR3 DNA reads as TGTGCCAGCAGTTTATCGTCGGGTGGGGGTGGCTACACCTTC. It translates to CASSLSSGGGGYTF.

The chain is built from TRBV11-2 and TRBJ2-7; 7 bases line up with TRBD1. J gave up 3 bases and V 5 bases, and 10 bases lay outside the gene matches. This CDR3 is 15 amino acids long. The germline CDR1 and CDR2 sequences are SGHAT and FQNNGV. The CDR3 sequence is CASSPNDRVDYEQYF. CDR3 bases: TGTGCCAGCAGCCCGAACGACAGGGTGGACTACGAGCAGTACTTC.

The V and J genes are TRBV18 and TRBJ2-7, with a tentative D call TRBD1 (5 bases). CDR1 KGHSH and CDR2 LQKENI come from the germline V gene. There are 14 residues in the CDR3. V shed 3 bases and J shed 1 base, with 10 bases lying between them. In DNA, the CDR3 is TGTGCCAGCTCACCTAAGGACACATCCTACGAGCAGTACTTC. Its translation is CASSPKDTSYEQYF.

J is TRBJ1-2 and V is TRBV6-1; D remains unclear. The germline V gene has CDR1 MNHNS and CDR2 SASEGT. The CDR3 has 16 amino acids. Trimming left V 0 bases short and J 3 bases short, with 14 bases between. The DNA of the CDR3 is TGTGCCAGCAGTGAAGCGATTCGGGTGAATGACTATGGCTACACCTTC. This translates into CASSEAIRVNDYGYTF.

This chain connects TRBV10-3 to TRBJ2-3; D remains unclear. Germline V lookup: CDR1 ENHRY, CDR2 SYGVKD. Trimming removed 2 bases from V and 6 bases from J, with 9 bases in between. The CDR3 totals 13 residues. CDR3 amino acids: CAISEPTADTQYF. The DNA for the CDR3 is TGTGCCATCAGTGAGCCCACCGCCGATACGCAGTATTTT.

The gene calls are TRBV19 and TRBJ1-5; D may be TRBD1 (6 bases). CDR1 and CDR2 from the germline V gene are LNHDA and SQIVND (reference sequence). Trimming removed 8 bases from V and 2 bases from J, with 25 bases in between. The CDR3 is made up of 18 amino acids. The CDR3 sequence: CASSTGTQQGFGNQPQHF. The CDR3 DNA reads TGTGCCAGTTCTACCGGGACACAACAAGGATTTGGCAATCAGCCCCAGCATTTT. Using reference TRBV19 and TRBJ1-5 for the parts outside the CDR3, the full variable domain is DGGITQSPKYLFRKEGQNVTLSCEQNLNHDAMYWYRQDPGQGLRLIYYSQIVNDFQKGDIAEGYSVSREKKESFPLTVTSAQKNPTAFYLCASSTGTQQGFGNQPQHFGDGTRLSIL.

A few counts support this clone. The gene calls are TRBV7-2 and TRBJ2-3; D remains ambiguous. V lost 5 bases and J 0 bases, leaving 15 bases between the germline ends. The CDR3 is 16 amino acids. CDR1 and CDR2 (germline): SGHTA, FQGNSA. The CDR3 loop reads CASSPAHPPSTDTQYF. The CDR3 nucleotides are TGTGCCAGCAGCCCAGCCCACCCTCCTAGCACAGATACGCAGTATTTT.

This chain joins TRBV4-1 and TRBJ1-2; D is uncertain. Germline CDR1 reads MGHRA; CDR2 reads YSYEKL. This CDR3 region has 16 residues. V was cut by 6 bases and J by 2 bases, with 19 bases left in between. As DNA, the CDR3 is TGCGCCAGCAGGCCAAGATTGGTGGGCCAGAACTATGGCTACACCTTC. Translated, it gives CASRPRLVGQNYGYTF.

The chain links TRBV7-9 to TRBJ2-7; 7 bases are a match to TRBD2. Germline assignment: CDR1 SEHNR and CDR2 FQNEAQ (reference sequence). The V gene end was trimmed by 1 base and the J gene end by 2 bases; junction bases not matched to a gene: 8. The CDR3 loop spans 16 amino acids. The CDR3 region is CASSLVIGGGPYEQYF. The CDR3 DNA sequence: TGTGCCAGCAGCTTAGTTATCGGCGGGGGACCCTACGAGCAGTACTTC.

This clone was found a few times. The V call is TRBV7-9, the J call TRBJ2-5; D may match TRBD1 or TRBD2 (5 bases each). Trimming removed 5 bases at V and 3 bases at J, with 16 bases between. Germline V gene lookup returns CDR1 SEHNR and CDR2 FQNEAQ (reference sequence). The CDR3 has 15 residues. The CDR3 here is CASSPRGETEETQYF. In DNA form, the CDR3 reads TGTGCCAGCAGCCCCCGAGGGGAAACGGAAGAGACCCAGTACTTC.

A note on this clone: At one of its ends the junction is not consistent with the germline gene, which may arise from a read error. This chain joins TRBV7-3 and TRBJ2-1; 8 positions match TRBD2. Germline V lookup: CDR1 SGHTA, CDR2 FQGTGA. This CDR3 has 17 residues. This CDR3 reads CASSQDRDSGTYNEQFF. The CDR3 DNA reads TGCGCCAGCAGCCAAGATCGGGATAGCGGGACCTACAATGAGCAGTTCTTC.

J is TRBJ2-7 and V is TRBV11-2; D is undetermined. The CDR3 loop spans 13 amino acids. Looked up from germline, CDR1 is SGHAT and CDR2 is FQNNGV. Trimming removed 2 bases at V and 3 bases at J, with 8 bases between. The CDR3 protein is CASSLSDGYEQYF. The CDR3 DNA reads TGTGCCAGCAGCTTATCCGACGGCTACGAGCAGTACTTC.

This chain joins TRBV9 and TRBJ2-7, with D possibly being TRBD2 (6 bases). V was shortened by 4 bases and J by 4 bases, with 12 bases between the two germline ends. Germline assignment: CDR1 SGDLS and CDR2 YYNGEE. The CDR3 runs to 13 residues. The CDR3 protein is CASSPPRGYEQYF. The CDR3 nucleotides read TGTGCCAGCAGCCCCCCCCGGGGGTACGAGCAGTACTTC. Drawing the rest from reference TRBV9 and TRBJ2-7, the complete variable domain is DSGVTQTPKHLITATGQRVTLRCSPRSGDLSVYWYQQSLDQGLQFLIQYYNGEERAKGNILERFSAQQFPDLHSELNLSSLELGDSALYFCASSPPRGYEQYFGPGTRLTVT.

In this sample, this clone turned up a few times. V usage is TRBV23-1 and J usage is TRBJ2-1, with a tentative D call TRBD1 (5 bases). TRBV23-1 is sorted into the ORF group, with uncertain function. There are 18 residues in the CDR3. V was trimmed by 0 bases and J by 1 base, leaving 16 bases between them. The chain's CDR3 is CASSQSWIRGRSYNEQFF. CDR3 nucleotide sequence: TGCGCCAGCAGTCAATCCTGGATAAGGGGAAGGTCCTACAATGAGCAGTTCTTC.

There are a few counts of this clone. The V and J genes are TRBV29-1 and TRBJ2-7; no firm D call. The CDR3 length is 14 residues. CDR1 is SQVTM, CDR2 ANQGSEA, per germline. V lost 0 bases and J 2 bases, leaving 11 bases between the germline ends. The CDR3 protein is CSVEDVDRPYEQYF. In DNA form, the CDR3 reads TGCAGCGTTGAAGATGTGGACCGTCCCTACGAGCAGTACTTC.

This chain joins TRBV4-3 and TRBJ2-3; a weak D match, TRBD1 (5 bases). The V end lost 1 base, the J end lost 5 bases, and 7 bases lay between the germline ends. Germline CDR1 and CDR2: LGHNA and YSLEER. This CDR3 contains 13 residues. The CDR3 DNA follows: TGCGCCAGCAGCCAAGGACAGAGAGATACGCAGTATTTT. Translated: CASSQGQRDTQYF.

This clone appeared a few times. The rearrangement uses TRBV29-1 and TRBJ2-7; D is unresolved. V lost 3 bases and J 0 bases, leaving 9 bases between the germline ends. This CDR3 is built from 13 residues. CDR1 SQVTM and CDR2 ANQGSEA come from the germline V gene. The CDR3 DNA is TGCAGCGTTGACGGCAATAGCTCCTACGAGCAGTACTTC. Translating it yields CSVDGNSSYEQYF.

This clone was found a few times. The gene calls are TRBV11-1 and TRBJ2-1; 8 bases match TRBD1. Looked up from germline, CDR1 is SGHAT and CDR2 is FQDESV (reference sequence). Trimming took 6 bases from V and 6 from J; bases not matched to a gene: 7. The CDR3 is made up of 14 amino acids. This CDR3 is CASSRRDRLNEQFF. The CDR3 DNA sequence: TGTGCCAGCAGTCGCCGGGACAGGCTCAATGAGCAGTTCTTC.

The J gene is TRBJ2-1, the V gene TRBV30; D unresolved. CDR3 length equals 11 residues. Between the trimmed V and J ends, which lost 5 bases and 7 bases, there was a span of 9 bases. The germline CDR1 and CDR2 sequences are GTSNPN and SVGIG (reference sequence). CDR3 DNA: TGTGCCTGGGGTGAGTTTAATGAGCAGTTCTTC. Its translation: CAWGEFNEQFF.

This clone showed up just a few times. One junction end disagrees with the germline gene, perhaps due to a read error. DNA for the CDR3: TGTGCCATCAGTGAGGAGAGACAGACAGATACGCAGTATTTT. Residues: CAISEERQTDTQYF. The chain has TRBV6-5 and TRBJ2-3; D perhaps matches TRBD1 (5 bases). Germline V gene data show CDR1 as MNHEY and CDR2 as SVGAGI. The CDR3 totals 14 residues.

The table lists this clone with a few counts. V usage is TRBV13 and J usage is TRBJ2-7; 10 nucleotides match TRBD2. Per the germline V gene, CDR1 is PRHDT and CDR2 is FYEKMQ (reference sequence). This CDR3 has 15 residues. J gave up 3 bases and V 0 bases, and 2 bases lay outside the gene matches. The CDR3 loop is CASSLGRTSGYEQYF. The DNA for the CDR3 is TGTGCCAGCAGCTTAGGCCGGACTAGCGGCTACGAGCAGTACTTC.

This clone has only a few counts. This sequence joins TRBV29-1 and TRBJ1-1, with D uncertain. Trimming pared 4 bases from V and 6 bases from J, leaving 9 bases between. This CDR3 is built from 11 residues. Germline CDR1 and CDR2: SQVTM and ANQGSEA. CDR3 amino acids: CSVGIGAEAFF. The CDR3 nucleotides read TGCAGCGTTGGTATCGGGGCTGAAGCTTTCTTT.

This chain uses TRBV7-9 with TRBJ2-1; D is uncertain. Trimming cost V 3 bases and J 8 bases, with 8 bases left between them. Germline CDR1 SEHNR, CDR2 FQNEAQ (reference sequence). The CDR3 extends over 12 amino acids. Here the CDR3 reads CASSLLRYEQFF. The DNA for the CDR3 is TGTGCCAGCAGCTTGTTAAGATATGAGCAGTTCTTC.

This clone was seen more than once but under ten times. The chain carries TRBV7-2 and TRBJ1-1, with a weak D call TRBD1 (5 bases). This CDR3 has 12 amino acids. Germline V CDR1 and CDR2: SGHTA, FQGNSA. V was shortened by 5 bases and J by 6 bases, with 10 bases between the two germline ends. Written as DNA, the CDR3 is TGTGCCAGCAGCCTCGGGGGGGCTGAAGCTTTCTTT. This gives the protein CASSLGGAEAFF.

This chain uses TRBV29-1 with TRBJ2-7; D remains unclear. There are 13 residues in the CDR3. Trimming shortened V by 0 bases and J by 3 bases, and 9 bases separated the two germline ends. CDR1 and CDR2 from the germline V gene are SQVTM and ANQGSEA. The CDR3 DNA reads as TGCAGCGTTGAAGATCCCCTGAGCTACGAGCAGTACTTC. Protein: CSVEDPLSYEQYF.

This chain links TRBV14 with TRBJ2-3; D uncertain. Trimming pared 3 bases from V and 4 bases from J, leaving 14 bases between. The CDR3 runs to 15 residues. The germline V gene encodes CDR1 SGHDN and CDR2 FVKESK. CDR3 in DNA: TGTGCCAGCAGCCATCAGAGCCTGGATTCAGATACGCAGTATTTT. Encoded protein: CASSHQSLDSDTQYF.

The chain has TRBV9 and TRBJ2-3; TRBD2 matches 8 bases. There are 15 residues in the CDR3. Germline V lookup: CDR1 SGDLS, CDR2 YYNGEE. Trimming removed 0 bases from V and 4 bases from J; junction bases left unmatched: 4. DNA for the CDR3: TGTGCCAGCAGCGTAGGCGGGAGGCTCGCAGATACGCAGTATTTT. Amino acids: CASSVGGRLADTQYF.

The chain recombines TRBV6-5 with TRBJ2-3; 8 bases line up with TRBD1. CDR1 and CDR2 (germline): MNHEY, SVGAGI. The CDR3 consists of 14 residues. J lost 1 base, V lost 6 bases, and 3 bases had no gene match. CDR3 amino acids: CASSPDRGTDTQYF. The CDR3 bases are TGTGCCAGCAGCCCGGACAGGGGCACAGATACGCAGTATTTT.